The clone carrying this TCR beta chain occurred a few times. Its target is not known. This specimen comes from a study of early T cells in non-severe SARS-CoV-2 infection. Points from the study as a whole: Anti-spike CD8 specificities were favored by VDJdb matching, whose results missed private and CD4 specificities.

CDR1 and CDR2 from the germline V gene are SEHNR and FQNEAQ (reference sequence). This CDR3 comprises 11 residues. V was shortened by 5 bases and J by 8 bases, with 7 bases between the two germline ends. TCRdb redid the calling of the 5' RACE reads with MiXCR, one entry per CDR3 protein. Of about 66,000 distinct CDR3 sequences in the sample, 20% to 25% were seen once. The sequences come from whole blood, collected at baseline. The sequence was collected from an adult who was a healthcare worker with PCR-confirmed SARS-CoV-2 infection or an uninfected control (not recorded which). This rearrangement joins TRBV7-9 to TRBJ2-1; D ambiguous. CDR3 sequence: CASSPTDEQFF. The CDR3 nucleotides read TGTGCCAGCAGCCCGACGGATGAGCAGTTCTTC. The full variable domain, rest sourced from reference TRBV7-9 and TRBJ2-1, is DTGVSQNPRHKITKRGQNVTFRCDPISEHNRLYWYRQTLGQGPEFLTYFQNEAQLEKSRLLSDRFSAERPKGSFSTLEIQRTEQGDSAMYLCASSPTDEQFFGPGTRLTVL.